This TCR beta chain emerged from a study of T cells in Graves' hyperthyroidism and ophthalmopathy. This clonotype was found many times. Amplification of TCR beta CDR3 regions used RNA as the template. HTBI primers were the set used in a first-round RT-PCR of the TCR CDR3. From the multiplex PCR reads, TCRdb called clonotypes with MiXCR, one entry per CDR3 protein. The profile shows hundreds of thousands of distinct CDR3 sequences, roughly 15% of them singletons. CDR3 size: 15 residues. The V gene's germline CDR1 is DFQATT and CDR2 SNEGSKA (reference sequence). V was cut by 6 bases and J by 7 bases, with 24 bases left in between.

The source material was blood. V gene TRBV20-1 combines with J gene TRBJ2-5, with D tentatively TRBD1 (6 bases). The origin of this receptor is a woman between 18 and 30 years old with Graves' hyperthyroidism. This CDR3 reads CSARVIRDKKVTQYF. Here the CDR3 DNA reads TGCAGTGCCAGGGTCATCCGGGACAAGAAGGTGACCCAGTACTTC.